This TCR beta chain derives from a study of shared clonotypes between healthy human individuals. Study context: Donor ages ranged 18 to 49 years: a couple of women, three men.

Terminally differentiated effector memory CD45RA+ cells were left out of the naive CD8 fraction, which was CD45RO-negative and positively selected for CCR7. Every donor was a Caucasian adult from Nashville, Tennessee. Germline V lookup: CDR1 ENHRY, CDR2 SYGVKD. The CDR3 extends over 14 amino acids. V shed 7 bases and J shed 2 bases, with 15 bases lying between them. This table comes from immunoSEQ multiplex PCR, and its TCRdb copy is limited to in-frame clones, with some not included. The sample shows fewer than 700,000 clones, about 95% of them seen only once. The chain couples TRBV10-3 to TRBJ2-7; tentative D call: TRBD2 (6 bases). The receptor comes from a woman in her 30s in good health. Source material: naive CD8+ T cells sorted from blood. CDR3: CAINDRDLTYEQYF. The CDR3 bases are TGTGCCATCAACGACCGGGACTTGACCTACGAGCAGTACTTC.